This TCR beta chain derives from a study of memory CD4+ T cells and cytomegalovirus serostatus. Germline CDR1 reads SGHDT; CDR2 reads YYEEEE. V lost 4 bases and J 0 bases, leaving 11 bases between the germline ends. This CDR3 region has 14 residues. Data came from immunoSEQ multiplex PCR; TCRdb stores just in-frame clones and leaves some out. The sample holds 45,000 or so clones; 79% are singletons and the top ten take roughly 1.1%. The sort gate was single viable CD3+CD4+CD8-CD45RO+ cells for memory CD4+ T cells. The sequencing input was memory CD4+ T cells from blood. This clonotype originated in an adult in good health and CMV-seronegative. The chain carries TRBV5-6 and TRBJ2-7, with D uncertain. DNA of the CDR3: TGTGCCAGCAGCCGATTGGACGGCTCCTACGAGCAGTACTTC. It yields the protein CASSRLDGSYEQYF.